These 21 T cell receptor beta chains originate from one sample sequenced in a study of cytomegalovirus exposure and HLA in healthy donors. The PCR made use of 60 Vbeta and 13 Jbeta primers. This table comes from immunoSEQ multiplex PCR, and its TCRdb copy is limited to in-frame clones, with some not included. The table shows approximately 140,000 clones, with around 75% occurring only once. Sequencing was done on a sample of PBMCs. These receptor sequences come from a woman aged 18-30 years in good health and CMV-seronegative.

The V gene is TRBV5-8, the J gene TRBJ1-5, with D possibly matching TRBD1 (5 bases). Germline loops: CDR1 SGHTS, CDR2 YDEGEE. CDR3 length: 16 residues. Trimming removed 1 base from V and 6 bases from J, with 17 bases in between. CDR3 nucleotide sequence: TGTGCCAGCAGCTTGCCAGGGTCAGGTTTGGGTCAGCCCCAGCATTTT. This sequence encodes CASSLPGSGLGQPQHF.

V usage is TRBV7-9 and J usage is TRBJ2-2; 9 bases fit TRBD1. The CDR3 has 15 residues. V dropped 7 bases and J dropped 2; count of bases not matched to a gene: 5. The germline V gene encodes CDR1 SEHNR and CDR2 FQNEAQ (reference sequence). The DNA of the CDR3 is TGTGCCAGCAACCCGGGACAGGGTAACACCGGGGAGCTGTTTTTT. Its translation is CASNPGQGNTGELFF.

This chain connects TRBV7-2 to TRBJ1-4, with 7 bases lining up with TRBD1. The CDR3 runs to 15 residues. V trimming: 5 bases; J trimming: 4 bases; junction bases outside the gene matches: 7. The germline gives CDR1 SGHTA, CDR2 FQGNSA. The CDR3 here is CASSGMTGSNEKLFF. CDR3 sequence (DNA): TGTGCCAGCAGCGGCATGACAGGGAGTAATGAAAAACTGTTTTTT. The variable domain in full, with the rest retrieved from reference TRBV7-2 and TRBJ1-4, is GAGVSQSPSNKVTEKGKDVELRCDPISGHTALYWYRQSLGQGLEFLIYFQGNSAPDKSGLPSDRFSAERTGGSVSTLTIQRTQQEDSAVYLCASSGMTGSNEKLFFGSGTQLSVL.

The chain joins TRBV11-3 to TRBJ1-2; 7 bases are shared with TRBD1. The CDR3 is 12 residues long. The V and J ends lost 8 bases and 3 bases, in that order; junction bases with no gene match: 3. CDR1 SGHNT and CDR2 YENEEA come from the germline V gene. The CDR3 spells CASSGTDYGYTF. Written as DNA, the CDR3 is TGTGCCAGCTCCGGGACAGACTATGGCTACACCTTC.

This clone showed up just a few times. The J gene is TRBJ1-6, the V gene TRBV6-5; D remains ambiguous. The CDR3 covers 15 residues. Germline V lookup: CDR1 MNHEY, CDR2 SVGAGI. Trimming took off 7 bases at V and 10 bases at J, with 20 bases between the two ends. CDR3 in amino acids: CASTSMGGGGSPLHF. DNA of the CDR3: TGTGCCAGCACCTCTATGGGCGGAGGTGGATCACCCCTCCACTTT.

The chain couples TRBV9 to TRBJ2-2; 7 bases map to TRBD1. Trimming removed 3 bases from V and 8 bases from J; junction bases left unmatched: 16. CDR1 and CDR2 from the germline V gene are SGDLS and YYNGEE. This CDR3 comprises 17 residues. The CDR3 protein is CASSGGTGTVMSGELFF. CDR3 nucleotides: TGTGCCAGCAGCGGGGGTACTGGGACAGTTATGTCAGGGGAGCTGTTTTTT.

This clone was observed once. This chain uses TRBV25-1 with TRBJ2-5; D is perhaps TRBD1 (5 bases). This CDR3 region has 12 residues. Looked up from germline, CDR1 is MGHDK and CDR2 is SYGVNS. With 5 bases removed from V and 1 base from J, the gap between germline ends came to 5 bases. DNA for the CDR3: TGTGCCAGCAGTCAGGGCCAAGAGACCCAGTACTTC. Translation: CASSQGQETQYF.

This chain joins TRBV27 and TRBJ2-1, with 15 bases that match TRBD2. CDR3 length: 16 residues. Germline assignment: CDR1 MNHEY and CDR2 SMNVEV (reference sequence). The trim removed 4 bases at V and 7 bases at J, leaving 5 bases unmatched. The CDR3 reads CASSSGTSGRFNEQFF. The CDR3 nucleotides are TGTGCCAGCAGTTCCGGGACTAGCGGGAGGTTTAATGAGCAGTTCTTC.

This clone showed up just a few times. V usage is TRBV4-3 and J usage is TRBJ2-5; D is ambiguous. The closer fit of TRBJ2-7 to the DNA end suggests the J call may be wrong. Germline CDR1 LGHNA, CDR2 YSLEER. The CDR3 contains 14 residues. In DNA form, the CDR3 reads TGCGCCAGCAGCCCCTCCAAGAGAGCCCACGAGCAGTACTTC. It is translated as CASSPSKRAHEQYF.

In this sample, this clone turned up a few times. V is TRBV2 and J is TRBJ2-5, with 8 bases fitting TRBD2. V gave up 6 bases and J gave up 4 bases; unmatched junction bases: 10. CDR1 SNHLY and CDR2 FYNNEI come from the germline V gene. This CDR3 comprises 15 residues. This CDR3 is CASRALGLAGETQYF. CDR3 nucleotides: TGTGCCAGCAGAGCCCTCGGACTAGCTGGAGAGACCCAGTACTTC.

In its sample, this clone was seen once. The CDR3 is CASSFEENEKLFF. The CDR3 bases are TGCGCCAGCAGCTTTGAGGAAAATGAAAAACTGTTTTTT. The chain uses TRBV4-3 and TRBJ1-4; D gene ambiguous. The germline V and J ends were trimmed by 5 bases and 5 bases, with 9 bases remaining between them. CDR3 length: 13 residues. Looked up from germline, CDR1 is LGHNA and CDR2 is YSLEER.

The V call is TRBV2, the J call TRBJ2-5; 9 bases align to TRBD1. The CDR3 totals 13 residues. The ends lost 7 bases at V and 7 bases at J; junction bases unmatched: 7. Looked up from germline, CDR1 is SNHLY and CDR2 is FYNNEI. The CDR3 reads CASMGTGSGTQYF. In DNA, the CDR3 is TGTGCCAGCATGGGGACAGGGTCGGGGACCCAGTACTTC.

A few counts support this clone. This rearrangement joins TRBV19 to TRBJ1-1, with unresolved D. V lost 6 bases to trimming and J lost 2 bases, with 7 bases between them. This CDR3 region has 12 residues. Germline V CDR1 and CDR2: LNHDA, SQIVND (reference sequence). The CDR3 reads CASSTVNTEAFF. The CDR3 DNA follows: TGTGCCAGTAGCACAGTTAACACTGAAGCTTTCTTT.

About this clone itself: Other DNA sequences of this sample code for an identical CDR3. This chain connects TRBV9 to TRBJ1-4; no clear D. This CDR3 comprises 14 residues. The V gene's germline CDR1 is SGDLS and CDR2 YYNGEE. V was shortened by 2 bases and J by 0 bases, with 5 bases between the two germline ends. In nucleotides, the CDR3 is TGTGCCAGCAGCGTTTCAGCAACTAATGAAAAACTGTTTTTT. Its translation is CASSVSATNEKLFF.

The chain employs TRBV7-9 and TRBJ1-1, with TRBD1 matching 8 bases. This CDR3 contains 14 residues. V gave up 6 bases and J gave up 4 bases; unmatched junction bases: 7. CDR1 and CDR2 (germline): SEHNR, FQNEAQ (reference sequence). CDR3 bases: TGTGCCAGCAGACCGACAGGGGCTCGCACTGAAGCTTTCTTT. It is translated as CASRPTGARTEAFF.

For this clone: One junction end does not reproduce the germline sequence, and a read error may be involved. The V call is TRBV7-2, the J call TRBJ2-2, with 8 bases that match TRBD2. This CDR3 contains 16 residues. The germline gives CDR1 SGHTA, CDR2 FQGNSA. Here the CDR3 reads CVSSLVAGSRTGELFF. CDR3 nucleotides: TGTGTCAGCAGCCTGGTAGCGGGGTCTAGGACCGGGGAGCTGTTTTTT.

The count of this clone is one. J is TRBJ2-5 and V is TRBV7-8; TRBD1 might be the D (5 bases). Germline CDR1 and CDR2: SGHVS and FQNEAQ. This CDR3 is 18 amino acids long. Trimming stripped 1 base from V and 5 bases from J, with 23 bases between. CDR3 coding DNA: TGTGCCAGCAGCTTAGGTGGGGCATCGCGGATGCCGATGGAGACCCAGTACTTC. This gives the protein CASSLGGASRMPMETQYF.

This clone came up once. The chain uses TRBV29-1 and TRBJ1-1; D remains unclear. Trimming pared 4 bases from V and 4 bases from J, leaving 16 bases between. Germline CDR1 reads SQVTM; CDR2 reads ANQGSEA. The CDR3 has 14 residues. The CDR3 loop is CSVGVFGESTEAFF. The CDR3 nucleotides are TGCAGCGTTGGGGTCTTCGGGGAGAGCACTGAAGCTTTCTTT.

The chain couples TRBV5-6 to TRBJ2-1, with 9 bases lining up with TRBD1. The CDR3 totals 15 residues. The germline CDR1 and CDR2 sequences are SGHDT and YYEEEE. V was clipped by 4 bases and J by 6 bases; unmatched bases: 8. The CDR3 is CASSPGQGSINEQFF. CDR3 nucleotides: TGTGCCAGCAGCCCAGGACAGGGGTCCATCAATGAGCAGTTCTTC.

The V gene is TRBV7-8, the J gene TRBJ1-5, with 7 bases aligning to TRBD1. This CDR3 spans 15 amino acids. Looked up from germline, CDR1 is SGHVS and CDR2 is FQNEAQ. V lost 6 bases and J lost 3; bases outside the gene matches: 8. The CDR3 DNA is TGTGCCAGCAGATCCGGGACAGTCCCCAATCAGCCCCAGCATTTT. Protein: CASRSGTVPNQPQHF.

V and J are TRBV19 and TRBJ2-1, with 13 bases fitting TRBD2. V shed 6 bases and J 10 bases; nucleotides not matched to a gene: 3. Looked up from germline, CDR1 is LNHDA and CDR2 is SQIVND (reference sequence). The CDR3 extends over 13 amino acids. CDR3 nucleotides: TGTGCCAGTAGATCGACTAGCGGGAGGGAGCAGTTCTTC. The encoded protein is CASRSTSGREQFF.